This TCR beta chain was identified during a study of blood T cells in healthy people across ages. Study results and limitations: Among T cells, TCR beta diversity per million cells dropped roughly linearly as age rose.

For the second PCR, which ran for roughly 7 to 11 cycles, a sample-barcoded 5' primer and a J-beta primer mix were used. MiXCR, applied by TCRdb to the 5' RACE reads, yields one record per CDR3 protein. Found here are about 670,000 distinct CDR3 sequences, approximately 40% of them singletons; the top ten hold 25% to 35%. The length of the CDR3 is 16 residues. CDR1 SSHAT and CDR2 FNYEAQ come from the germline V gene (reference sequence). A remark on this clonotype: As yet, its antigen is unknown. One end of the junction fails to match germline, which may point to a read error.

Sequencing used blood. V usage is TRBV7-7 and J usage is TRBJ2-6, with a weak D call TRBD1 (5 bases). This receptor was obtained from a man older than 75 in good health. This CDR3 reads CASSPWGRAGANVLTF. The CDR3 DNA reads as TGTGCTAGCAGCCCCTGGGGCAGGGCTGGGGCCAACGTCCTGACTTTC.